The 28 T cell receptor beta chains below were found in one sample sequenced in a study of blood T cell repertoires in COVID-19. The assay was immunoSEQ multiplex PCR, and TCRdb's table has in-frame clones only and misses some. The sample includes roughly 260,000 clones, around 86% of them seen just once. Sequencing was done on a sample of peripheral blood. The receptors derive from a man aged 40-50 years who had recovered from COVID-19.

V usage is TRBV18 and J usage is TRBJ2-7, with TRBD1 identical over 10 bases. Trimming took 8 bases from V and 12 from J; bases not matched to a gene: 10. CDR1 and CDR2 (germline): KGHSH, LQKENI. There are 12 residues in the CDR3. The CDR3 nucleotides read TGTGCCAGCGGACAGGGGGTCGAAGATCGGTACTTC. This gives the protein CASGQGVEDRYF.

This clone is a singleton in its sample. The CDR3 nucleotides are TGCGCCAGCAGCTTCCAACAGAAGAACACCGGGGAGCTGTTTTTT. Its protein is CASSFQQKNTGELFF. The chain links TRBV5-1 to TRBJ2-2, with D uncertain. The CDR3 has 15 residues. Germline values: CDR1 SGHRS, CDR2 YFSETQ. The V gene lost 2 bases and the J gene lost 1 base, with 9 bases spanning the gap.

The chain is built from TRBV11-2 and TRBJ1-5; tentative D call: TRBD1 (6 bases). Per germline, CDR1 SGHAT and CDR2 FQNNGV. Trimming shortened V by 2 bases and J by 5 bases, and 13 bases separated the two germline ends. The CDR3 length is 15 residues. The CDR3 here is CASSLWGQKDQPQHF. CDR3 DNA: TGTGCCAGCAGCTTATGGGGACAAAAAGATCAGCCCCAGCATTTT.

This sequence joins TRBV5-4 and TRBJ2-3, with 13 bases identical to TRBD2. Germline CDR1 and CDR2: SGHNT and YYREEE (reference sequence). V lost 6 bases, J lost 5 bases, and 12 bases stayed unmatched. The CDR3 has 17 residues. The CDR3 is CASTELRLAGGLDTQYF. Here the CDR3 DNA reads TGTGCCAGCACCGAGCTCCGACTAGCGGGGGGCCTAGATACGCAGTATTTT.

V gene TRBV6-1 combines with J gene TRBJ2-1; 9 bases fit TRBD1. Per the germline V gene, CDR1 is MNHNS and CDR2 is SASEGT. Germline trimming cut 2 bases from V and 4 bases from J; bases unmatched to any gene: 6. This CDR3 contains 16 residues. CDR3 in amino acids: CASSEFRTGVYNEQFF. DNA for the CDR3: TGTGCCAGCAGTGAATTTAGGACAGGGGTATACAATGAGCAGTTCTTC.

This chain uses TRBV9 with TRBJ2-3; 7 nucleotides align to TRBD2. The CDR3 runs 15 residues. The V gene's germline CDR1 is SGDLS and CDR2 YYNGEE. The ends lost 4 bases at V and 0 bases at J; junction bases unmatched: 5. This CDR3 reads CASSQSGVSTDTQYF. The DNA of the CDR3 is TGTGCCAGCAGCCAAAGCGGGGTAAGCACAGATACGCAGTATTTT.

The chain recombines TRBV6-1 with TRBJ2-5; tentative D call: TRBD2 (5 bases). In germline, CDR1 is MNHNS, CDR2 SASEGT. CDR3 size: 15 residues. Trimming left V 2 bases short and J 5 bases short, with 15 bases between. The CDR3 DNA follows: TGTGCCAGCAGTGAAAGTGGGCGGACTTGGGAGACCCAGTACTTC. Amino acid sequence: CASSESGRTWETQYF.

The rearrangement links TRBV5-1 to TRBJ2-2; 14 bases are a match to TRBD2. The V gene's germline CDR1 is SGHRS and CDR2 YFSETQ. V lost 3 bases, J lost 1 base, and 5 bases stayed unmatched. This CDR3 spans 18 amino acids. CDR3 sequence: CASSSGLAGAKNTGELFF. CDR3 bases: TGCGCCAGCAGCTCGGGACTAGCGGGGGCCAAGAACACCGGGGAGCTGTTTTTT.

This chain connects TRBV9 to TRBJ2-1, with TRBD2 as a possible D gene (6 bases). Trimming stripped 4 bases from V and 3 bases from J, with 8 bases between. The CDR3 spans 13 residues. Per germline, CDR1 SGDLS and CDR2 YYNGEE. CDR3 amino acids: CASSPGVYNEQFF. The CDR3 DNA sequence: TGTGCCAGCAGCCCGGGGGTCTACAATGAGCAGTTCTTC. Full variable domain (missing parts from reference TRBV9 and TRBJ2-1): DSGVTQTPKHLITATGQRVTLRCSPRSGDLSVYWYQQSLDQGLQFLIQYYNGEERAKGNILERFSAQQFPDLHSELNLSSLELGDSALYFCASSPGVYNEQFFGPGTRLTVL.

The chain uses TRBV5-4 and TRBJ1-1; 7 nucleotides match TRBD1. The CDR3 covers 16 residues. V lost 5 bases and J lost 1; bases outside the gene matches: 11. Germline V gene lookup returns CDR1 SGHNT and CDR2 YYREEE (reference sequence). The CDR3 spells CASSITGQAGNTEAFF. The CDR3 DNA sequence: TGTGCCAGCAGTATCACCGGACAGGCAGGGAACACTGAAGCTTTCTTT.

This clone was detected only once. The chain uses TRBV2 and TRBJ2-4; 7 bases align to TRBD1. V dropped 5 bases and J dropped 1; count of bases not matched to a gene: 5. The CDR3 has 15 residues. Germline CDR1 reads SNHLY; CDR2 reads FYNNEI. The CDR3 nucleotides read TGTGCCAGCAGTTCGCGACAGGGTGCCAAAAACATTCAGTACTTC. It encodes CASSSRQGAKNIQYF.

This clone has only a few counts. J is TRBJ2-5 and V is TRBV2; 12 bases fit TRBD2. This CDR3 is built from 15 residues. From germline, CDR1 is SNHLY and CDR2 FYNNEI. The V gene end was trimmed by 8 bases and the J gene end by 5 bases; junction bases not matched to a gene: 9. In DNA, the CDR3 is TGTGCCAGCCGACAGACTAGCGGGAGTGCGGAGACCCAGTACTTC. This encodes CASRQTSGSAETQYF.

The rearrangement links TRBV19 to TRBJ1-2; D might be TRBD1 (5 bases). From germline, CDR1 is LNHDA and CDR2 SQIVND (reference sequence). V gave up 1 base and J gave up 4 bases, with 13 bases separating them. The CDR3 spans 15 residues. For the CDR3, the DNA is TGTGCCAGTAGTATAGCAATGGGGCCCAGCTATGGCTACACCTTC. Its translation is CASSIAMGPSYGYTF. The whole variable domain, filled in from reference TRBV19 and TRBJ1-2, reads DGGITQSPKYLFRKEGQNVTLSCEQNLNHDAMYWYRQDPGQGLRLIYYSQIVNDFQKGDIAEGYSVSREKKESFPLTVTSAQKNPTAFYLCASSIAMGPSYGYTFGSGTRLTVV.

The rearrangement uses TRBV7-9 and TRBJ2-3; 8 bases are shared with TRBD2. Germline loops: CDR1 SEHNR, CDR2 FQNEAQ (reference sequence). J lost 2 bases, V lost 5 bases, and 9 bases had no gene match. This CDR3 is 16 amino acids long. CDR3 sequence reads: CASSPRGGSTTDTQYF. The CDR3, as DNA: TGTGCCAGCAGCCCACGGGGGGGATCTACCACAGATACGCAGTATTTT.

Of note for this clone: Distinct nucleotide sequences in the sample also encode this CDR3. This rearrangement joins TRBV7-9 to TRBJ2-7, with 7 bases fitting TRBD2. CDR1 is SEHNR, CDR2 FQNEAQ, per germline (reference sequence). The CDR3 spans 13 residues. The junction had 6 bases not matched to a gene; V was cut back by 8 bases and J by 2 bases. CDR3 sequence: CASSLAGAYEQYF. The CDR3 DNA reads as TGTGCCAGCTCCCTGGCGGGGGCCTACGAGCAGTACTTC.

CDR3 residues: CASSRASGVQETQYF. The DNA for the CDR3 is TGCGCCAGCAGCCGTGCTAGCGGGGTACAAGAGACCCAGTACTTC. The rearrangement links TRBV4-1 to TRBJ2-5, with TRBD2 identical over 9 bases. This CDR3 has 15 amino acids. Germline lookup yields CDR1 MGHRA and CDR2 YSYEKL. Germline trimming cut 4 bases from V and 2 bases from J; bases unmatched to any gene: 5.

This clone was counted a few times. At one end, the junction sequence differs from germline, possibly due to a read error. J is TRBJ1-1 and V is TRBV11-2; 7 bases fit TRBD1. This CDR3 has 11 residues. Germline V gene sequence: CDR1 SGHAT, CDR2 FQNNGV. CDR3 nucleotides: TGTGCCAGCAGCAGGGGCCGCAGGGGGATCTTT. Amino acid sequence: CASSRGRRGIF. Based on the CDR3 plus reference TRBV11-2 and TRBJ1-1, the full variable domain is EAGVAQSPRYKIIEKRQSVAFWCNPISGHATLYWYQQILGQGPKLLIQFQNNGVVDDSQLPKDRFSAERLKGVDSTLKIQPAKLEDSAVYLCASSRGRRGIFGQGTRLTVV.

The chain uses TRBV7-6 and TRBJ1-1; no definite D call. Germline V gene lookup returns CDR1 SGHVS and CDR2 FNYEAQ. CDR3 size: 14 residues. Trimming shortened V by 4 bases and J by 1 base, and 10 bases separated the two germline ends. The CDR3 protein is CASSSPGRNTEAFF. In DNA form, the CDR3 reads TGTGCCAGCAGCTCTCCCGGGAGGAACACTGAAGCTTTCTTT.

The V gene is TRBV7-3, the J gene TRBJ1-1, with a weak D call TRBD1 (5 bases). This CDR3 spans 16 amino acids. The germline V and J ends were trimmed by 2 bases and 7 bases, with 20 bases remaining between them. The V gene's germline CDR1 is SGHTA and CDR2 FQGTGA. CDR3 coding DNA: TGTGCCAGCAGCTTAGACGGTGGCAGGGCTATGGGTGAAGCTTTCTTT. Its protein is CASSLDGGRAMGEAFF.

V is TRBV29-1 and J is TRBJ1-1; 8 bases agree with TRBD1. CDR1 SQVTM and CDR2 ANQGSEA come from the germline V gene. This CDR3 is built from 14 residues. V lost 6 bases to trimming and J lost 1 base; unmatched junction nucleotides: 7. CDR3 sequence (DNA): TGCAGCGTCAAGACAGGGGTCCCGAACACTGAAGCTTTCTTT. It encodes CSVKTGVPNTEAFF.

The genes are TRBV6-2 or TRBV6-3 and TRBJ2-3, with TRBD1 matching over 7 bases. Trimming took 5 bases from V and 6 from J; bases not matched to a gene: 8. The CDR3 is 14 residues long. Germline V gene data show CDR1 as MNHEY and CDR2 as SVGEGT. CDR3 residues: CASSLGTAADTQYF. CDR3 in DNA: TGTGCCAGCAGTCTCGGGACAGCTGCCGATACGCAGTATTTT.

Here the CDR3 DNA reads TGTGCCACTGCGATCCGGGTTTATGGGAATGAGCAGTTCTTC. Translation gives CATAIRVYGNEQFF. V usage is TRBV7-2 and J usage is TRBJ2-1; D not resolved. Germline assignment: CDR1 SGHTA and CDR2 FQGNSA. V lost 10 bases to trimming and J lost 7 bases, with 20 bases between them. The CDR3 totals 14 residues.

The rearrangement joins TRBV10-3 to TRBJ2-7; the match to TRBD1 covers 10 bases. Germline V gene sequence: CDR1 ENHRY, CDR2 SYGVKD. This CDR3 is built from 13 residues. The V gene end was trimmed by 10 bases and the J gene end by 2 bases; junction bases not matched to a gene: 5. The CDR3 bases are TGTGCCACGGGGACAGGGGTCCCCTACGAGCAGTACTTC. This encodes CATGTGVPYEQYF.

The chain couples TRBV7-9 to TRBJ1-2, with D tentatively TRBD1 (6 bases). Germline CDR1 reads SEHNR; CDR2 reads FQNEAQ (reference sequence). The CDR3 is 14 residues long. V lost 3 bases and J lost 6, with 14 bases in between. Here the CDR3 reads CASSFSGTQDGYTF. The CDR3 DNA reads as TGTGCCAGCAGCTTCTCCGGGACACAGGATGGCTACACCTTC.

The V and J genes are TRBV13 and TRBJ2-1; TRBD2 matches 10 bases. With 4 bases clipped from V and 15 bases from J, the junction kept 15 bases outside the gene matches. Germline values: CDR1 PRHDT, CDR2 FYEKMQ (reference sequence). The CDR3 length is 15 residues. CDR3 nucleotides: TGTGCCAGCAGCTCGACAGAGCGGGGGGGCCAAGAACGGTTCTTC. This translates into CASSSTERGGQERFF.

The V gene is TRBV5-4, the J gene TRBJ2-7, with TRBD2 identical over 8 bases. Germline V gene data show CDR1 as SGHNT and CDR2 as YYREEE (reference sequence). Trimming cost V 2 bases and J 7 bases; bases outside gene matches: 11. This CDR3 has 15 amino acids. CDR3 residues: CASSFGSGSREEQYF. In DNA form, the CDR3 reads TGTGCCAGCAGCTTTGGCAGCGGGAGTCGGGAAGAGCAGTACTTC. Using reference TRBV5-4 and TRBJ2-7 for the parts outside the CDR3, the full variable domain is ETGVTQSPTHLIKTRGQQVTLRCSSQSGHNTVSWYQQALGQGPQFIFQYYREEENGRGNFPPRFSGLQFPNYSSELNVNALELDDSALYLCASSFGSGSREEQYFGPGTRLTVT.

The CDR3 sequence is CSASSGETQYF. The CDR3 nucleotides are TGCAGTGCTAGCTCGGGGGAGACCCAGTACTTC. The rearrangement uses TRBV20-1 and TRBJ2-5; TRBD2 might be the D (5 bases). Looked up from germline, CDR1 is DFQATT and CDR2 is SNEGSKA (reference sequence). This CDR3 is built from 11 residues. The V and J ends lost 3 bases and 5 bases respectively, with 7 bases between them.

Only one count was recorded for this clone. This chain connects TRBV5-6 to TRBJ2-7; 7 positions agree with TRBD2. V shed 0 bases and J 5 bases; nucleotides not matched to a gene: 5. Looked up from germline, CDR1 is SGHDT and CDR2 is YYEEEE. The CDR3 is 14 amino acids. CDR3 in DNA: TGTGCCAGCAGCTTGGGACTAGCTACCGACGAGCAGTACTTC. Residues: CASSLGLATDEQYF.